The 13 T cell receptor beta chains given below trace back to one sample, sequenced in a study of identical twins. One entry per CDR3 protein results from TCRdb running MiXCR on the 5' RACE reads. The profile shows 400,000 to 650,000 distinct CDR3 sequences, roughly a fifth of them singletons. The same sample was also used in a study of T cells expressing NK-cell markers.

Material: CD4+ T cells sorted from blood. Receptors originate from a woman aged 18-29 years in good health.

This clonotype appeared a few times. V gene TRBV18 combines with J gene TRBJ2-7; TRBD1 aligns across 10 bases. There are 15 residues in the CDR3. Germline CDR1 KGHSH, CDR2 LQKENI. V shed 2 bases and J 6 bases; nucleotides not matched to a gene: 7. CDR3 in amino acids: CASSPRGTGAGEQYF. The CDR3 DNA is TGTGCCAGCTCACCAAGGGGGACAGGGGCCGGCGAGCAGTACTTC.

This clonotype appeared a few times. The chain links TRBV29-1 to TRBJ2-1, with D possibly TRBD2 on 6 matching bases. Trimming removed 3 bases at V and 12 bases at J, with 12 bases between. Germline loops: CDR1 SQVTM, CDR2 ANQGSEA. The length of the CDR3 is 11 residues. CDR3 loop: CSVDRAGGQFF. The CDR3 region has the DNA TGCAGCGTTGACCGGGCCGGGGGGCAGTTCTTC.

This rearrangement joins TRBV20-1 to TRBJ2-7; 12 bases align to TRBD2. The CDR3 extends over 17 amino acids. V trimming: 6 bases; J trimming: 4 bases; junction bases outside the gene matches: 16. CDR1 is DFQATT and CDR2 is SNEGSKA in the germline V gene (reference sequence). CDR3 DNA: TGCAGTGCCCCTGCCGACCTGACTAGCGGGGGATGGTACGAGCAGTACTTC. As protein: CSAPADLTSGGWYEQYF.

The chain recombines TRBV7-9 with TRBJ1-4, with a tentative D call TRBD1 (6 bases). The germline CDR1 and CDR2 sequences are SEHNR and FQNEAQ (reference sequence). V was pared by 2 bases and J by 8 bases, with 15 bases between. The CDR3 is 15 amino acids. In DNA, the CDR3 is TGTGCCAGCAGCTTATTCACTGCAGGGACAGAAAAACTGTTTTTT. Residues: CASSLFTAGTEKLFF. The whole variable domain, remainder taken from reference TRBV7-9 and TRBJ1-4, is DTGVSQNPRHKITKRGQNVTFRCDPISEHNRLYWYRQTLGQGPEFLTYFQNEAQLEKSRLLSDRFSAERPKGSFSTLEIQRTEQGDSAMYLCASSLFTAGTEKLFFGSGTQLSVL.

This clonotype has ten or more counts. The V and J genes are TRBV12-3 or TRBV12-4 and TRBJ1-1, with unresolved D. The V end lost 4 bases, the J end lost 3 bases, and 3 bases lay between the germline ends. The CDR3 runs to 11 residues. CDR3 nucleotide sequence: TGTGCCAGCAGTTATCACACTGAAGCTTTCTTT. It is translated as CASSYHTEAFF.

The genes are TRBV6-6 and TRBJ2-1; perhaps D is TRBD1 or TRBD2 (5 bases each). With 6 bases removed from V and 10 bases from J, the gap between germline ends came to 16 bases. The CDR3 runs to 13 residues. Germline loops: CDR1 MNHNY, CDR2 SVGAGI (reference sequence). CDR3 nucleotides: TGTGCCAGCAGCTCAGGGAGCTTCGGGGAGCAGTTCTTC. Translation: CASSSGSFGEQFF.

This rearrangement joins TRBV4-2 to TRBJ2-7, with a tentative D call TRBD2 (6 bases). V shed 4 bases and J shed 4 bases, with 14 bases lying between them. The CDR3 consists of 14 residues. Germline V CDR1 and CDR2: LGHNA, YNFKEQ. The CDR3 DNA reads TGTGCCAGCAGCCTTCTACGGGAGAAATACGAGCAGTACTTC. Encoded protein: CASSLLREKYEQYF.

The rearrangement links TRBV5-5 to TRBJ2-7; possibly TRBD1 for D (7 bases). The CDR3 length is 15 residues. V was shortened by 0 bases and J by 0 bases, with 10 bases between the two germline ends. Per the germline V gene, CDR1 is SGHKS and CDR2 is YYEKEE (reference sequence). CDR3 loop: CASSLDRGLSYEQYF. The CDR3 bases are TGTGCCAGCAGCTTGGACAGGGGACTCTCCTACGAGCAGTACTTC.

As regards this clonotype: At one of its ends the junction is not consistent with the germline gene, which may arise from a read error. The V gene is TRBV27, the J gene TRBJ2-5, with 12 bases aligning to TRBD2. Germline-derived CDR1 and CDR2 are MNHEY and SMNVEV (reference sequence). This CDR3 is built from 12 residues. The CDR3 nucleotides are TGTGCCAGCAGACTAGCGGGGGGCGCGTGGGTCTTC. Its protein product is CASRLAGGAWVF.

The chain recombines TRBV7-2 with TRBJ2-5; 11 positions match TRBD1. This CDR3 region has 17 residues. With 1 base clipped from V and 5 bases from J, the junction kept 9 bases outside the gene matches. Germline V gene sequence: CDR1 SGHTA, CDR2 FQGNSA. CDR3: CASSLGTGGQKAETQYF. As DNA, the CDR3 is TGTGCCAGCAGCTTAGGGACAGGGGGCCAGAAAGCGGAGACCCAGTACTTC.

This clonotype occurred a few times. The V call is TRBV5-1, the J call TRBJ1-1, with D possibly matching TRBD1 (6 bases). The germline CDR1 and CDR2 sequences are SGHRS and YFSETQ. The CDR3 has 12 residues. V dropped 5 bases and J dropped 8 bases, with 13 bases sitting between them. CDR3 amino acids: CASSVDRQEAFF. The CDR3 DNA is TGCGCCAGCAGTGTCGACAGGCAAGAAGCTTTCTTT.

This clonotype was detected only a few times. The chain combines TRBV12-3 or TRBV12-4 with TRBJ2-1; 7 positions agree with TRBD2. V trimming: 4 bases; J trimming: 5 bases; junction bases outside the gene matches: 8. This CDR3 has 15 amino acids. Here the CDR3 reads CASSSAGRTNNEQFF. The CDR3 region has the DNA TGTGCCAGCAGTTCAGCGGGGAGGACGAACAATGAGCAGTTCTTC.

This clonotype has just a few counts. The junction does not match germline at one end; this may be a read error. V gene TRBV7-9 combines with J gene TRBJ2-1, with TRBD2 identical over 7 bases. Germline CDR1 reads SEHNR; CDR2 reads FQNEAQ (reference sequence). This CDR3 contains 13 residues. The CDR3 region is CATSGENTNEQFF. CDR3 DNA: TGTGCCACCAGCGGGGAGAACACAAATGAGCAGTTCTTC.